Shown below are 28 T cell receptor beta chains from a single sample sequenced in a study of identical twins. TCRdb fed the 5' RACE reads into MiXCR, producing one record per CDR3 protein. The sample records around 530,000 distinct CDR3 sequences, around 15% being singletons. These data were also reused for a study on yellow fever vaccine responses in identical twins.

Material for sequencing was CD4+ T cells sorted from blood. These receptors came from a woman between 18 and 29 years old in good health.

The CDR3: CASSQETEPTGVRPLHF. DNA for the CDR3: TGCGCCAGCAGCCAAGAAACGGAACCGACAGGGGTGAGACCCCTCCACTTT. This chain connects TRBV4-1 to TRBJ1-6, with 8 positions matching TRBD1. The V gene end was trimmed by 0 bases and the J gene end by 12 bases; junction bases not matched to a gene: 13. The CDR3 consists of 17 residues. Germline-derived CDR1 and CDR2 are MGHRA and YSYEKL.

This clonotype showed up many times. This chain uses TRBV2 with TRBJ2-7; 16 positions agree with TRBD2. This CDR3 is 18 amino acids long. Germline-derived CDR1 and CDR2 are SNHLY and FYNNEI. With V trimmed by 8 bases and J by 2 bases, 12 bases remained unmatched. CDR3 nucleotide sequence: TGTGCCAGCGAGGTACCCGGGACTAGCGGGAGGGCGACCTACGAGCAGTACTTC. Protein: CASEVPGTSGRATYEQYF.

The gene calls are TRBV5-1 and TRBJ2-2, with 11 nucleotides matching TRBD1. Germline V gene sequence: CDR1 SGHRS, CDR2 YFSETQ. With 4 bases clipped from V and 0 bases from J, the junction kept 8 bases outside the gene matches. This CDR3 has 18 amino acids. This CDR3 is CASSPVGQGAPNTGELFF. The CDR3 coding sequence is TGCGCCAGCAGCCCAGTAGGACAGGGGGCCCCGAACACCGGGGAGCTGTTTTTT.

At least ten counts were recorded for this clonotype. The chain is built from TRBV12-3 or TRBV12-4 and TRBJ2-1, with a tentative D call TRBD2 (7 bases). V was pared by 5 bases and J by 2 bases, with 16 bases between. This CDR3 has 16 amino acids. The DNA for the CDR3 is TGTGCCAGCAGTGCCTCTGCGGGGGCTCCCTACAATGAGCAGTTCTTC. This encodes CASSASAGAPYNEQFF.

This clonotype has more than one count but fewer than ten. The chain couples TRBV3-1 to TRBJ2-5, with D perhaps TRBD1 (6 bases). Trimming took off 4 bases at V and 1 base at J, with 13 bases between the two ends. Looked up from germline, CDR1 is LGHDT and CDR2 is YNNKEL (reference sequence). The CDR3 extends over 15 amino acids. The CDR3 nucleotides read TGTGCCAGCAGCCCTGGGGCCAGGGGCCAAGAGACCCAGTACTTC. It yields the protein CASSPGARGQETQYF.

This clonotype was observed a few times. The chain is built from TRBV12-3 or TRBV12-4 and TRBJ2-7; possibly TRBD1 for D (5 bases). This CDR3 is 12 amino acids long. Trimming cost V 5 bases and J 3 bases, with 8 bases left between them. The CDR3 region is CASSRTLYEQYF. CDR3 bases: TGTGCCAGCAGTCGGACACTCTACGAGCAGTACTTC.

This clonotype has just a few counts. V is TRBV5-1 and J is TRBJ2-1; D might be TRBD1 or TRBD2, each matching 7 bases. V gave up 0 bases and J gave up 9 bases, with 22 bases separating them. The CDR3 sequence is 17 residues long. Germline CDR1 SGHRS, CDR2 YFSETQ. CDR3 coding DNA: TGCGCCAGCAGCTTGGAGCGGGGTAACAGGGGTAAGGGTGAGCAGTTCTTC. Its translation is CASSLERGNRGKGEQFF.

This clonotype was seen more than once but under ten times. The chain is built from TRBV12-3 or TRBV12-4 and TRBJ2-1, with a possible D match to TRBD2 (6 bases). V was clipped by 2 bases and J by 8 bases, with 10 bases between them. The CDR3 spans 13 residues. As DNA, the CDR3 is TGTGCCAGCAGTTTAAAGCGGGTTGATGAGCAGTTCTTC. Protein: CASSLKRVDEQFF.

This clonotype was recorded at least ten times. The CDR3 DNA sequence: TGTGCCAGCACGTACTCTCCAAACCGGGGCAATGAGCAGTTCTTC. It yields the protein CASTYSPNRGNEQFF. The V gene is TRBV5-5, the J gene TRBJ2-1, with D perhaps TRBD2 (5 bases). V lost 6 bases and J 6 bases, leaving 19 bases between the germline ends. The CDR3 has 15 residues. Germline V gene data show CDR1 as SGHKS and CDR2 as YYEKEE (reference sequence).

The chain recombines TRBV7-2 with TRBJ2-3; TRBD2 agrees at 13 bases. CDR1 and CDR2 from the germline V gene are SGHTA and FQGNSA. Germline trimming cut 5 bases from V and 2 bases from J; bases unmatched to any gene: 4. The CDR3 runs 16 residues. The chain's CDR3 is CASSPGLAGFTDTQYF. The CDR3 bases are TGTGCCAGCAGCCCGGGACTAGCGGGGTTCACAGATACGCAGTATTTT.

The chain is built from TRBV29-1 and TRBJ2-7, with D possibly matching TRBD2 (6 bases). Germline V lookup: CDR1 SQVTM, CDR2 ANQGSEA. This CDR3 region has 13 residues. Trimming left V 4 bases short and J 6 bases short, with 16 bases between. This CDR3 is CSVASSVEAEQYF. The CDR3 DNA reads TGCAGCGTTGCATCTAGCGTGGAGGCCGAGCAGTACTTC.

Many counts were recorded for this clonotype. This rearrangement joins TRBV12-3 or TRBV12-4 to TRBJ1-3; D not certain. The CDR3 extends over 14 amino acids. The germline V and J ends were trimmed by 3 bases and 0 bases, with 6 bases remaining between them. In DNA form, the CDR3 reads TGTGCCAGCAGTTTTCCGGGCTCTGGAAACACCATATATTTT. It specifies CASSFPGSGNTIYF.

The chain combines TRBV7-8 with TRBJ2-3, with 15 positions matching TRBD2. The trim removed 10 bases at V and 5 bases at J, leaving 10 bases unmatched. The CDR3 extends over 16 amino acids. In germline, CDR1 is SGHVS, CDR2 FQNEAQ. CDR3 in DNA: TGTGCCACCGACCGGACTAGCGGGGGGGTAGGAGATACGCAGTATTTT. Protein product: CATDRTSGGVGDTQYF.

The chain links TRBV25-1 to TRBJ2-6; 10 bases line up with TRBD1. V was clipped by 5 bases and J by 1 base; unmatched bases: 5. CDR3 length: 17 residues. Germline CDR1 is MGHDK and CDR2 is SYGVNS. The CDR3 region is CASSRTGGGSGANVLTF. The CDR3 bases are TGTGCCAGCAGTAGGACAGGGGGAGGATCTGGGGCCAACGTCCTGACTTTC.

V is TRBV20-1 and J is TRBJ1-2, with TRBD1 as a possible D gene (6 bases). The CDR3 is 11 residues long. Germline V gene data show CDR1 as DFQATT and CDR2 as SNEGSKA (reference sequence). V was cut by 4 bases and J by 8 bases, with 11 bases left in between. DNA for the CDR3: TGCAGTGCTAAGGGGGGCGGCGGCTACACCTTC. Its protein product is CSAKGGGGYTF.

This clonotype was counted between two and nine times. This chain joins TRBV27 and TRBJ2-1; 7 bases fit TRBD1. Germline V gene lookup returns CDR1 MNHEY and CDR2 SMNVEV (reference sequence). Losses at the gene ends were 0 bases for V and 2 bases for J; bases not matched to a gene: 1. The CDR3 contains 15 residues. CDR3 nucleotides: TGTGCCAGCAGTTTATCGGACAGGACCTACAATGAGCAGTTCTTC. Translation gives CASSLSDRTYNEQFF.

This clonotype was counted a few times. The chain couples TRBV28 to TRBJ2-1; D may be TRBD2 (6 bases). V shed 3 bases and J shed 4 bases, with 16 bases lying between them. CDR3 length equals 16 residues. Germline CDR1 MDHEN, CDR2 SYDVKM. CDR3 residues: CASSFIEGRSYNEQFF. Written as DNA, the CDR3 is TGTGCCAGCAGTTTCATTGAGGGGAGGTCATACAATGAGCAGTTCTTC.

This clonotype was recorded at least ten times. The gene calls are TRBV7-9 and TRBJ2-3; D ambiguous. This CDR3 has 15 amino acids. The V end lost 1 base, the J end lost 0 bases, and 8 bases lay between the germline ends. Germline CDR1 and CDR2: SEHNR and FQNEAQ (reference sequence). This chain's CDR3 is CASSLGGYSTDTQYF. In DNA form, the CDR3 reads TGTGCCAGCAGCTTAGGCGGATACAGCACAGATACGCAGTATTTT.

The CDR3 loop is CASSRQDRTRYNEQFF. The CDR3, as DNA: TGTGCCAGCAGTCGGCAAGACAGGACGCGATACAATGAGCAGTTCTTC. The chain employs TRBV28 and TRBJ2-1, with a tentative D call TRBD1 (6 bases). With 5 bases removed from V and 4 bases from J, the gap between germline ends came to 18 bases. Per germline, CDR1 MDHEN and CDR2 SYDVKM. The CDR3 has 16 residues. Full variable domain (remainder filled in from reference TRBV28 and TRBJ2-1): DVKVTQSSRYLVKRTGEKVFLECVQDMDHENMFWYRQDPGLGLRLIYFSYDVKMKEKGDIPEGYSVSREKKERFSLILESASTNQTSMYLCASSRQDRTRYNEQFFGPGTRLTVL.

This clonotype was found many times. The V gene is TRBV24-1, the J gene TRBJ2-3; unclear D gene. The ends were cut back, 1 base at V and 5 bases at J, with 3 bases in the middle. This CDR3 is built from 12 residues. Germline-derived CDR1 and CDR2 are KGHDR and SFDVKD. CDR3 bases: TGTGCCACCAGTGATTTCAAAGATACGCAGTATTTT. It codes for CATSDFKDTQYF.

V gene TRBV5-1 combines with J gene TRBJ2-3; 9 bases agree with TRBD1. CDR1 and CDR2 (germline): SGHRS, YFSETQ. The trim removed 1 base at V and 0 bases at J, leaving 3 bases unmatched. The CDR3 has 16 residues. The CDR3 here is CASSLPTGGSTDTQYF. Written as DNA, the CDR3 is TGCGCCAGCAGCTTGCCGACAGGGGGAAGCACAGATACGCAGTATTTT.

The V call is TRBV9, the J call TRBJ2-2; 13 bases are shared with TRBD2. CDR1 and CDR2 (germline): SGDLS, YYNGEE. V was clipped by 4 bases and J by 4 bases; unmatched bases: 13. The CDR3 runs 19 residues. In nucleotides, the CDR3 is TGTGCCAGCAGCCTCGGACTAGCGGGAGATTTTGTGGGCACCGGGGAGCTGTTTTTT. This encodes CASSLGLAGDFVGTGELFF. The variable domain in full, completed from reference TRBV9 and TRBJ2-2, reads DSGVTQTPKHLITATGQRVTLRCSPRSGDLSVYWYQQSLDQGLQFLIQYYNGEERAKGNILERFSAQQFPDLHSELNLSSLELGDSALYFCASSLGLAGDFVGTGELFFGEGSRLTVL.

This clonotype appeared a few times. The V and J genes are TRBV18 and TRBJ2-7; TRBD2 aligns across 9 bases. The ends lost 4 bases at V and 9 bases at J; junction bases unmatched: 7. This CDR3 region has 13 residues. Germline V gene lookup returns CDR1 KGHSH and CDR2 LQKENI. CDR3 coding DNA: TGTGCCAGCTCACTAGCGGGACTAGCTCTGCAGTACGTC. It translates to CASSLAGLALQYV.

This clonotype came up a few times. The chain links TRBV12-3 or TRBV12-4 to TRBJ2-5, with unresolved D. The CDR3 is 13 residues long. The V end lost 7 bases, the J end lost 8 bases, and 17 bases lay between the germline ends. The CDR3 protein is CASTESDFGTQYF. The CDR3 DNA is TGTGCCAGCACCGAGAGCGATTTCGGAACCCAGTACTTC.

This clonotype was recorded many times. The chain employs TRBV4-1 and TRBJ2-2, with 7 positions matching TRBD2. There are 16 residues in the CDR3. Trimming cost V 0 bases and J 5 bases; bases outside gene matches: 6. CDR1 and CDR2 from the germline V gene are MGHRA and YSYEKL. The CDR3, as DNA: TGCGCCAGCAGCCAAGATAGACCGGGGGGTACCGGGGAGCTGTTTTTT. This encodes CASSQDRPGGTGELFF.

This clonotype was picked up a small number of times. The chain employs TRBV2 and TRBJ2-1; 8 bases line up with TRBD2. V trimming: 4 bases; J trimming: 7 bases; junction bases outside the gene matches: 6. The length of the CDR3 is 14 residues. CDR1 SNHLY and CDR2 FYNNEI come from the germline V gene. The CDR3 DNA is TGTGCCAGCAGTGCTTTGGCTAGCGGGAATGAGCAGTTCTTC. Translating gives CASSALASGNEQFF. Variable domain in full (rest from reference TRBV2 and TRBJ2-1): EPEVTQTPSHQVTQMGQEVILRCVPISNHLYFYWYRQILGQKVEFLVSFYNNEISEKSEIFDDQFSVERPDGSNFTLKIRSTKLEDSAMYFCASSALASGNEQFFGPGTRLTVL.

This clonotype was counted between two and nine times. This rearrangement joins TRBV10-1 to TRBJ2-1, with 12 bases fitting TRBD2. This CDR3 spans 17 amino acids. Germline V gene sequence: CDR1 WNHNN, CDR2 SYGVQD (reference sequence). Losses at the gene ends were 0 bases for V and 6 bases for J; bases not matched to a gene: 6. The CDR3 sequence is CASSESKASGGVNEQFF. DNA for the CDR3: TGCGCCAGCAGTGAGTCGAAGGCTAGCGGGGGGGTCAATGAGCAGTTCTTC.

V and J are TRBV20-1 and TRBJ2-3; TRBD1 agrees at 7 bases. The junction had 7 bases not matched to a gene; V was cut back by 0 bases and J by 4 bases. Germline loops: CDR1 DFQATT, CDR2 SNEGSKA (reference sequence). This CDR3 is built from 15 residues. DNA for the CDR3: TGCAGTGCTAGAGATCAGGGGGATGTTCCAGATACGCAGTATTTT. It is translated as CSARDQGDVPDTQYF.